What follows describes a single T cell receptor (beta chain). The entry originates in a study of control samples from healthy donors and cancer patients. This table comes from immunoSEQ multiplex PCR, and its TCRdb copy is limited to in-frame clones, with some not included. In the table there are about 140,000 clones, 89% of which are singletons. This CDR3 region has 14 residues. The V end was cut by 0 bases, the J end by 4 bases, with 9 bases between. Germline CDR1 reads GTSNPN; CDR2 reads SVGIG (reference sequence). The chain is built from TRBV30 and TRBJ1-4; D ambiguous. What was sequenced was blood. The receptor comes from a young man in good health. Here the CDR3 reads CAWSVRDGNEKLFF. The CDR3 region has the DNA TGTGCCTGGAGTGTACGAGACGGTAATGAAAAACTGTTTTTT.